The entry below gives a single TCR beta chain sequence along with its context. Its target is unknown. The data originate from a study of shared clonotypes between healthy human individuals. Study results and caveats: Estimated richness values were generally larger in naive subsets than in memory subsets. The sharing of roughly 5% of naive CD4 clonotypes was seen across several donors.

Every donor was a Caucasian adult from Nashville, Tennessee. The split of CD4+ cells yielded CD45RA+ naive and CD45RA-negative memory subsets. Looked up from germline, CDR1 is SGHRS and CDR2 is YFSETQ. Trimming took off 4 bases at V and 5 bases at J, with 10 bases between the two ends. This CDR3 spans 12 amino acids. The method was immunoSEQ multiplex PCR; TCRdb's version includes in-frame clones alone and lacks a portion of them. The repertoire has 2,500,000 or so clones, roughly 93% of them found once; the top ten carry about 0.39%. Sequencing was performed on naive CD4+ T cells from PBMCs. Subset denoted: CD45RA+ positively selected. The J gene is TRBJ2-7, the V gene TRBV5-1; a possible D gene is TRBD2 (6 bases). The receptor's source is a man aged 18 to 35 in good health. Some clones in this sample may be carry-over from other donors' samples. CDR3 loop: CASSDRGNEQYF. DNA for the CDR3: TGCGCCAGCAGCGACCGGGGGAACGAGCAGTACTTC. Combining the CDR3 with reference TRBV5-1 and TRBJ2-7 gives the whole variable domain KAGVTQTPRYLIKTRGQQVTLSCSPISGHRSVSWYQQTPGQGLQFLFEYFSETQRNKGNFPGRFSGRQFSNSRSEMNVSTLELGDSALYLCASSDRGNEQYFGPGTRLTVT.